This T cell receptor (beta chain) was profiled in a study of a mutant IDH1 vaccine in newly diagnosed glioma. Time point denoted: week 11, during vaccination. Topical imiquimod accompanied each vaccine dose, which consisted of 300 ug of mutant IDH1 20-mer peptide. Looked up from germline, CDR1 is SNHLY and CDR2 is FYNNEI. V lost 7 bases, J lost 0 bases, and 12 bases lay in between. The CDR3 loop spans 14 amino acids. A note on this clone: Its antigen remains unknown.

Generated by immunoSEQ multiplex PCR, the TCRdb table keeps only in-frame clones and is missing some. In the table there are tens of thousands of clones, roughly 80% of which are singletons. This material consisted of PBMCs, taken from a glioma patient whose treatment included an IDH1 peptide vaccine. The gene calls are TRBV2 and TRBJ1-1; possibly TRBD1 for D (6 bases). The sequence was obtained from a man aged 45-65 years with glioma. CDR3 nucleotides: TGTGCCAGCAATCACCGGGGGCTGAACACTGAAGCTTTCTTT. It translates to CASNHRGLNTEAFF. The full variable domain, in which reference TRBV2 and TRBJ1-1 provide the parts outside the CDR3, is EPEVTQTPSHQVTQMGQEVILRCVPISNHLYFYWYRQILGQKVEFLVSFYNNEISEKSEIFDDQFSVERPDGSNFTLKIRSTKLEDSAMYFCASNHRGLNTEAFFGQGTRLTVV.